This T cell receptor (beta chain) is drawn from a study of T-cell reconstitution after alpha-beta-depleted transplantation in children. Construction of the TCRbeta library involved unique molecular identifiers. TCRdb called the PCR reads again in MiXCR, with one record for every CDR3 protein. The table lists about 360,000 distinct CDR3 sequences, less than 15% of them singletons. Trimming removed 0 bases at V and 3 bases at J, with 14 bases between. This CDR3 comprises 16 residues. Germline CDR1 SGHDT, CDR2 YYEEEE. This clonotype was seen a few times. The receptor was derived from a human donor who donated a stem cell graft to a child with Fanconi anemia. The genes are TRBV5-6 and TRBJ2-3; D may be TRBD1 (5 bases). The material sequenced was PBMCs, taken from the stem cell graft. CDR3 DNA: TGTGCCAGCAGCTTGGTTTCGACAGCTGGGACAGATACGCAGTATTTT. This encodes CASSLVSTAGTDTQYF.